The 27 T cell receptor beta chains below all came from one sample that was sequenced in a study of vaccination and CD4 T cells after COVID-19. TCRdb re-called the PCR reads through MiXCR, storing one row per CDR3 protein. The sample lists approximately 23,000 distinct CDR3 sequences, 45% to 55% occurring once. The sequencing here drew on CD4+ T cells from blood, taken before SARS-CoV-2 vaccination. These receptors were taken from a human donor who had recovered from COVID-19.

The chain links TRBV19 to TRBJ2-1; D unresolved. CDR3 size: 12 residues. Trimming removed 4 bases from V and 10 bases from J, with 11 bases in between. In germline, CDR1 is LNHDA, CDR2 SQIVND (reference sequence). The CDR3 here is CASSSKLGEQFF. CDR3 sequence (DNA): TGTGCCAGTAGTAGCAAACTGGGAGAGCAGTTCTTC.

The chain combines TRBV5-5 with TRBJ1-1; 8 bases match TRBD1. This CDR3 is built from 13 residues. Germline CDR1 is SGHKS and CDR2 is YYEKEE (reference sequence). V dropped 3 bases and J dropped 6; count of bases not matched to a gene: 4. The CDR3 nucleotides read TGTGCCAGCAGCTCCAGGGGGCTGGCTGAAGCTTTCTTT. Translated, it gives CASSSRGLAEAFF.

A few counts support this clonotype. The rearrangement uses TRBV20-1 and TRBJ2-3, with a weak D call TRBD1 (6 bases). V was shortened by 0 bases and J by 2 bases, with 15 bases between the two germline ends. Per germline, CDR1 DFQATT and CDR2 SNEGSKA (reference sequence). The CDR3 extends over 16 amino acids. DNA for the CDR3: TGCAGTGCTAGAGAGAGGTGGTTGGGGGCCACAGATACGCAGTATTTT. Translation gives CSARERWLGATDTQYF.

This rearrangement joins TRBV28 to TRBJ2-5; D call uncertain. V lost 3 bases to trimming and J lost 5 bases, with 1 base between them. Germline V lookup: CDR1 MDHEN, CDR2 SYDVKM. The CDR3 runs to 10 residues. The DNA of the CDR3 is TGTGCCAGCAGTTTGGAGACCCAGTACTTC. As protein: CASSLETQYF. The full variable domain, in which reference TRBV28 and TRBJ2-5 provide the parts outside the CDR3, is DVKVTQSSRYLVKRTGEKVFLECVQDMDHENMFWYRQDPGLGLRLIYFSYDVKMKEKGDIPEGYSVSREKKERFSLILESASTNQTSMYLCASSLETQYFGPGTRLLVL.

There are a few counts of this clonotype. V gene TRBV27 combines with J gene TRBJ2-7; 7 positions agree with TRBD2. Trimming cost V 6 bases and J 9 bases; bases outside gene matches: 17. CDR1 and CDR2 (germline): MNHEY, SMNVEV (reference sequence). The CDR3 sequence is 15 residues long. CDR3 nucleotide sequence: TGTGCCAGCAGGGACCCCTCTCGCGGGAGAAGGGGGCAGTACTTC. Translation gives CASRDPSRGRRGQYF.

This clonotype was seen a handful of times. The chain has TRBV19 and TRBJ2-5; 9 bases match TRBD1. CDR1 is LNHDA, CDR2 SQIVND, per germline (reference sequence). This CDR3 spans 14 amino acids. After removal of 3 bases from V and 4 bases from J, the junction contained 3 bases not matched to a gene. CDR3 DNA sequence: TGTGCCAGTAGTATGGACAGGGGCAGAGAGACCCAGTACTTC. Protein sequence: CASSMDRGRETQYF.

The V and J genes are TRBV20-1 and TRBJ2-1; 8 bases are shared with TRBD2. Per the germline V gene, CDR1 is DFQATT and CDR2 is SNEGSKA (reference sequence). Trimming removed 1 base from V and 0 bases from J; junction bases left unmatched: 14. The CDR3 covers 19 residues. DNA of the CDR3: TGCAGTGCTAGAGGGACTCTAGCGGGCGCCCCGAGCTCCTACAATGAGCAGTTCTTC. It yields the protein CSARGTLAGAPSSYNEQFF.

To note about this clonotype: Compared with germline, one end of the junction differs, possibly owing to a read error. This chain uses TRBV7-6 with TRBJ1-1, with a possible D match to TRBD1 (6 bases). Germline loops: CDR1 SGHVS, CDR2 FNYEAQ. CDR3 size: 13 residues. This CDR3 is CASTLQGNTEAFF. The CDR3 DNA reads TGTGCCAGCACCTTACAGGGGAACACTGAAGCTTTCTTT.

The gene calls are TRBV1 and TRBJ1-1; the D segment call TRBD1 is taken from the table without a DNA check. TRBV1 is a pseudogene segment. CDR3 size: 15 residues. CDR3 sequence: CTSSQSTGMNTEAFF. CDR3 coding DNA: TGCACCAGCAGCCAAAGCACAGGGATGAACACTGAAGCTTTCTTT.

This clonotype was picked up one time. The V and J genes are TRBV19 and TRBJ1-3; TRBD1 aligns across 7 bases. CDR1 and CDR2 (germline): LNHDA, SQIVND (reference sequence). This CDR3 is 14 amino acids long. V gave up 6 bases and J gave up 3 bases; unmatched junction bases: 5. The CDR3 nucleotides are TGTGCCAGTAGGCCTCGGGACAGTGGAAACACCATATATTTT. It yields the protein CASRPRDSGNTIYF.

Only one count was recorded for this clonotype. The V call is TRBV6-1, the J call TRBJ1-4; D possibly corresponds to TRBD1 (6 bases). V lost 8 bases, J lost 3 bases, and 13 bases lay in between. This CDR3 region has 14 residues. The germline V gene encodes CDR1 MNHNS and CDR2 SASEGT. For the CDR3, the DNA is TGTGCCAGCGGTGGGGGCGCGGCTAATGAAAAACTGTTTTTT. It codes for CASGGGAANEKLFF.

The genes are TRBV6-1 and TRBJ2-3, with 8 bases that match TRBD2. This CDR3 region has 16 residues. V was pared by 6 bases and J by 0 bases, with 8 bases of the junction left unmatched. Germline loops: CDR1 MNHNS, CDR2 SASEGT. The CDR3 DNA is TGTGCCAGCAGACTAGCGGAAACGCCTAGCACAGATACGCAGTATTTT. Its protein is CASRLAETPSTDTQYF.

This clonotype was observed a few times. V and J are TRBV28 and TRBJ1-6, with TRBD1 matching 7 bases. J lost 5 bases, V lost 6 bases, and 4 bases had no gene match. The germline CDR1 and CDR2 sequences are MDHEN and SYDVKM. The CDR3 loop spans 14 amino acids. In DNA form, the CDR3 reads TGTGCCAGCAGCGTGGACAGGAATAATTCACCCCTCCACTTT. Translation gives CASSVDRNNSPLHF.

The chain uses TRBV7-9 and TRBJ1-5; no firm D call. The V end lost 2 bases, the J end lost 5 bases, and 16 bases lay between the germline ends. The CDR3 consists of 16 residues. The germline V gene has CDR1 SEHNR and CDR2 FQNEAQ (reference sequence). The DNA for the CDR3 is TGTGCCAGCAGCTTACGAACAAACAATCGCGATCAGCCCCAGCATTTT. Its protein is CASSLRTNNRDQPQHF.

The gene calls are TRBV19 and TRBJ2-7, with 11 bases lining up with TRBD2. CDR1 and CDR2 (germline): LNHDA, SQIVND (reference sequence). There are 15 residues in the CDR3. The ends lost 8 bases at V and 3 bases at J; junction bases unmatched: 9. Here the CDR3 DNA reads TGTGCCAGTGGCACTAGCGGGAGTACTTACTACGAGCAGTACTTC. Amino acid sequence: CASGTSGSTYYEQYF. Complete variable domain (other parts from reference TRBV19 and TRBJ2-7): DGGITQSPKYLFRKEGQNVTLSCEQNLNHDAMYWYRQDPGQGLRLIYYSQIVNDFQKGDIAEGYSVSREKKESFPLTVTSAQKNPTAFYLCASGTSGSTYYEQYFGPGTRLTVT.

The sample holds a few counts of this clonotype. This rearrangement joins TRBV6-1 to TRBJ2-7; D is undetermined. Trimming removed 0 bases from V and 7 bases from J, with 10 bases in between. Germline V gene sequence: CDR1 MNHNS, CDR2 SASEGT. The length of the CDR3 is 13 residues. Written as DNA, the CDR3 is TGTGCCAGCAGTGAAGCGTGGACGGGTGAGCAGTACTTC. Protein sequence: CASSEAWTGEQYF.

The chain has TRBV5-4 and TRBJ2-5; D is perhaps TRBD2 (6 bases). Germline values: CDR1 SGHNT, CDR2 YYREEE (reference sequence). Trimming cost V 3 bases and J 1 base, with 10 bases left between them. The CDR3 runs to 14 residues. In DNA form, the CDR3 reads TGTGCCAGCAGCTCCCGACTAGTCCAAGAGACCCAGTACTTC. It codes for CASSSRLVQETQYF.

CDR3 coding DNA: TGTGCCAGCAGTTACCCGCGGGAGGGAGCAGATACGCAGTATTTT. It encodes CASSYPREGADTQYF. The chain couples TRBV6-2 or TRBV6-3 to TRBJ2-3, with TRBD2 matching over 9 bases. The CDR3 runs to 15 residues. V lost 2 bases to trimming and J lost 4 bases; unmatched junction nucleotides: 4. Germline lookup yields CDR1 MNHEY and CDR2 SVGEGT.

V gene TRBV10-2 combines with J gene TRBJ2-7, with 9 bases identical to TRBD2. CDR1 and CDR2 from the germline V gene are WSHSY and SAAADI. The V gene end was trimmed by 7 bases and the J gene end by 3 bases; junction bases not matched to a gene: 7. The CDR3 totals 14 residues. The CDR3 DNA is TGCGCCAGCAAAGGGCTAGCGGGGCGCTACGAGCAGTACTTC. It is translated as CASKGLAGRYEQYF.

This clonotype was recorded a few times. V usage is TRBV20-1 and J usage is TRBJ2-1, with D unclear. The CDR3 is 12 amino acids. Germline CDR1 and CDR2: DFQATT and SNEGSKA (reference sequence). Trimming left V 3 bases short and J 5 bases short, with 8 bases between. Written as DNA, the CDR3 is TGCAGTGCTAGTAGGGATAACAATGAGCAGTTCTTC. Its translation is CSASRDNNEQFF.

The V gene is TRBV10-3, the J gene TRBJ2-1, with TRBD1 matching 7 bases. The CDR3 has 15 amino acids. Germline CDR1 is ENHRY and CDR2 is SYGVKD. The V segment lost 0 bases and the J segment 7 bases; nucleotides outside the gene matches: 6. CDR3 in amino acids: CAISESGRGTNEQFF. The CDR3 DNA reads TGTGCCATCAGTGAGTCCGGCAGGGGGACGAATGAGCAGTTCTTC.

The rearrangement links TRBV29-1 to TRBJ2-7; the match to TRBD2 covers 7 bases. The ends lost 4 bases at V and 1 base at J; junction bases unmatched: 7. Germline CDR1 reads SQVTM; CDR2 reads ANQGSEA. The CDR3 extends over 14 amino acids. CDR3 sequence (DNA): TGCAGCGTTGGGCCCGGGGGGAGGTCCTACGAGCAGTACTTC. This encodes CSVGPGGRSYEQYF.

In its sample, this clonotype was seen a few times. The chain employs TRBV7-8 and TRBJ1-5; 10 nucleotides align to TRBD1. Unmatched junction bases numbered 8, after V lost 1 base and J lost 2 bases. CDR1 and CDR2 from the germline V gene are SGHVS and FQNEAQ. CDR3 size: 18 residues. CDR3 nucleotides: TGTGCCAGCAGCTTAGGGGACAGGGGCTCCACTCGCAATCAGCCCCAGCATTTT. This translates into CASSLGDRGSTRNQPQHF.

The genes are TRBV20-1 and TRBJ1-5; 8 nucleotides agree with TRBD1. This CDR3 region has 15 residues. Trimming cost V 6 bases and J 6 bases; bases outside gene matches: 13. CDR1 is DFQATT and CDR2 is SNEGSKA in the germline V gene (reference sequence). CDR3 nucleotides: TGCAGTGCCAGGGGGACAGGCTCCGAGGGTCAGCCCCAGCATTTT. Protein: CSARGTGSEGQPQHF.

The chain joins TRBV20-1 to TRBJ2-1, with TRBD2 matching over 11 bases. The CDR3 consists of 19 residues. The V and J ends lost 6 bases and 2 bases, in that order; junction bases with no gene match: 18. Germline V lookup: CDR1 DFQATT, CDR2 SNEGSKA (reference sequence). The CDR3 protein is CSAVAGGRFSRRAYNEQFF. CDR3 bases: TGCAGTGCGGTAGCGGGAGGGAGGTTTTCTCGCCGTGCCTACAATGAGCAGTTCTTC.

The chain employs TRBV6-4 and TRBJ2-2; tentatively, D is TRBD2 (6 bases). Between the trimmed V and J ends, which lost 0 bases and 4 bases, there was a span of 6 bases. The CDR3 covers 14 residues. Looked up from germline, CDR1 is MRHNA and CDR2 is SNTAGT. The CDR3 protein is CASSDSTSTGELFF. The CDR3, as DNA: TGTGCCAGCAGTGACTCGACTAGCACCGGGGAGCTGTTTTTT.

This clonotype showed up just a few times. The CDR3 here is CASSRQGKRSGYTF. As DNA, the CDR3 is TGTGCCAGCAGCCGGCAGGGGAAGCGGAGTGGCTACACCTTC. This chain connects TRBV6-1 to TRBJ1-2; TRBD1 might be the D (6 bases). V lost 6 bases and J lost 7, with 18 bases in between. Germline CDR1 MNHNS, CDR2 SASEGT. The CDR3 is 14 amino acids.